This is a list of T cell receptor beta chains from one sample in a study of regulatory T cells in long-lasting Graves disease. Using its own MiXCR run on the multiplex PCR reads, TCRdb lists one record per CDR3 protein. Here the sample spans a few hundred thousand distinct CDR3 sequences, 22% being singletons. The specimen was peripheral blood mononuclear cells (PBMCs), collected when the disease was refractory, from a patient treated with antithyroid drugs. The receptors stem from a female donor with Graves disease. The CDR3 runs from the conserved cysteine through the conserved F or W. Each record gives: D gene, J gene, clone size, V gene, CDR3 length, CDR3 protein, CDR3 DNA. The D gene is left open where the match is weak. For some rows the clone size is stated as once, few or many, or as a class when expanded; others skip it.

>.|TRBJ1-2|many|TRBV2|13
CASRSGGPFGYTF
TGTGCCAGCAGAAGTGGGGGACCCTTTGGCTACACCTTC
>TRBD1|TRBJ1-2|many|TRBV27|13
CASRKTGYGGYTF
TGTGCCAGCAGAAAGACAGGGTACGGTGGCTACACCTTC
>.|TRBJ2-7|few|TRBV20-1|11
CSARGPSEQYF
TGCAGTGCTAGAGGACCCAGCGAGCAGTACTTC
>.|TRBJ1-2|many|TRBV12-3/TRBV12-4|13
CASSLLGLDGYTF
TGTGCCAGCAGCTTGCTAGGCCTAGATGGCTACACCTTC
>TRBD1|TRBJ1-1|many|TRBV12-3/TRBV12-4|16
CASSLRDRWPNTEAFF
TGTGCCAGCAGTTTAAGGGACAGGTGGCCGAACACTGAAGCTTTCTTT
>TRBD1|TRBJ1-2|many|TRBV15|14
CATSRDRDSYGYTF
TGTGCCACCAGCAGAGACCGGGACAGCTATGGCTACACCTTC
>.|TRBJ2-5|many|TRBV29-1|10
CSVSSETQYF
TGCAGCGTTTCTTCGGAGACCCAGTACTTC
>.|TRBJ2-5|many|TRBV7-9|14
CASSLSGFQETQYF
TGTGCCAGCAGCTTATCCGGGTTTCAAGAGACCCAGTACTTC
>.|TRBJ1-4|many|TRBV6-2/TRBV6-3|14
CASALTATNEKLFF
TGTGCCAGCGCTCTGACAGCAACTAATGAAAAACTGTTTTTT
>TRBD1|TRBJ1-2|many|TRBV2|14
CASRGFGTDGGYTF
TGTGCCAGCAGGGGCTTCGGGACAGATGGTGGCTACACCTTC
>.|TRBJ2-7|.|TRBV13|15
CASSGAYSFVNEQYF
TGTGCCAGCAGCGGGGCCTACTCTTTTGTGAACGAGCAGTACTTC
>.|TRBJ1-2|many|TRBV2|15
CASSGSVVKNYGYTF
TGTGCCAGCAGTGGGAGTGTTGTCAAAAACTATGGCTACACCTTC
>.|TRBJ2-5|.|TRBV5-1|14
CASTSGVLQETQYF
TGCGCCAGCACGTCTGGGGTCCTCCAAGAGACCCAGTACTTC
>TRBD1|TRBJ1-6|.|TRBV30|14
CACSTGTGDSPLHF
TGTGCCTGTTCGACCGGGACAGGGGATTCACCCCTCCACTTT
>.|TRBJ1-2|many|TRBV25-1|12
CASSTQGIVYTF
TGTGCCAGCAGTACCCAGGGTATCGTCTACACCTTC
>TRBD1|TRBJ1-6|.|TRBV29-1|13
CSFRTGDNSPLHF
TGCAGCTTTAGGACAGGAGATAATTCACCCCTCCACTTT
>.|TRBJ2-5|many|TRBV2|11
CASRPAETQYF
TGTGCCAGCAGACCGGCGGAGACCCAGTACTTC
>.|TRBJ2-2|many|TRBV6-5|15
CASSYGGVNTGELFF
TGTGCCAGCAGTTACGGAGGGGTGAACACCGGGGAGCTGTTTTTT
>.|TRBJ1-4|many|TRBV28|15
CASSLFIGTNEKLFF
TGTGCCAGCAGTTTATTTATAGGGACTAATGAAAAACTGTTTTTT
>.|TRBJ2-2|.|TRBV6-1|13
CASCTGNTGELFF
TGTGCCAGCTGTACAGGGAACACCGGGGAGCTGTTTTTT
>.|TRBJ1-3|many|TRBV28|16
CASSGWDGISGNTIYF
TGTGCCAGCAGTGGATGGGACGGTATCTCTGGAAACACCATATATTTT
>.|TRBJ2-7|.|TRBV20-1|11
CSVSGTYEQYF
TGCAGTGTAAGCGGAACCTACGAGCAGTACTTC
>.|TRBJ2-5|.|TRBV2|14
CASSAQGEQETQYF
TGTGCCAGCAGTGCCCAGGGAGAGCAAGAGACCCAGTACTTC
>TRBD1|TRBJ1-2|few|TRBV20-1|11
CSAGTGGGYTF
TGCAGTGCTGGGACAGGGGGTGGCTACACCTTC
>.|TRBJ1-5|many|TRBV7-2|16
CASSKGGGRGDQPQHF
TGTGCCAGCAGCAAAGGAGGCGGGCGGGGTGATCAGCCCCAGCATTTT
>.|TRBJ2-5|.|TRBV5-8|14
CTSSLGHLQETQYF
TGTACCAGCAGTCTGGGACATCTCCAAGAGACCCAGTACTTC
>.|TRBJ2-1|few|TRBV30|14
CAWSVGWGASEQFF
TGTGCCTGGAGTGTAGGTTGGGGGGCGAGTGAGCAGTTCTTC
>.|TRBJ2-7|many|TRBV6-1|13
CASRRETGPEQYF
TGTGCCAGCAGAAGAGAGACAGGACCCGAGCAGTACTTC
>.|TRBJ1-1|many|TRBV29-1|13
CSVQPRDRREAFF
TGCAGCGTCCAACCGCGAGACAGGCGGGAAGCTTTCTTT